The rows below give T cell receptor beta chains drawn from one sample of a study of stem cell transplantation in POMP-related autoinflammatory disease. Method: immunoSEQ multiplex PCR; TCRdb's copy keeps in-frame clones and lacks some. The sample holds roughly 68,000 clones, approximately 90% seen once. The sample in question was CD4+ T cells from PBMCs, obtained after stem cell transplantation. These receptors came from a human patient with POMP-related autoinflammation and immune dysregulation (PRAID). Some T cells may arise from the graft donor. CDR3s include the opening cysteine and the closing phenylalanine or tryptophan. D genes are given only for firm matches. Size is stated for part of the rows, as once, few or many counts, or as a class when the clone is expanded.

clone size | J gene | V gene | D gene | CDR3 protein | CDR3 DNA
- | TRBJ1-2 | TRBV6-1 | - | CASSGRVFNYGYTF | TGTGCCAGCAGTGGCCGGGTTTTTAACTATGGCTACACCTTC
- | TRBJ1-2 | TRBV11-2 | TRBD1 | CASRPLDRGGGYTF | TGTGCCAGCAGGCCCCTGGACAGGGGAGGAGGCTACACCTTC
- | TRBJ2-7 | TRBV5-1 | - | CASSPAGLRYEQYF | TGCGCCAGCAGCCCGGCGGGGCTGAGATACGAGCAGTACTTC
- | TRBJ2-5 | TRBV7-9 | - | CASSLVYETQYF | TGTGCCAGCAGCTTAGTCTATGAGACCCAGTACTTC
- | TRBJ1-2 | TRBV18 | - | CASSPLDMSGYTF | TGTGCCAGCTCACCCCTTGACATGTCCGGCTACACCTTC
- | TRBJ1-5 | TRBV19 | - | CASSTGRNQPQHF | TGTGCCAGTAGTACCGGACGGAATCAGCCCCAGCATTTT
- | TRBJ2-7 | TRBV6-5 | - | CASSYSDGYEQYF | TGTGCCAGCAGTTACTCGGACGGGTACGAGCAGTACTTC
- | TRBJ2-5 | TRBV20-1 | - | CSLSAWETQYF | TGCAGCCTATCCGCTTGGGAGACCCAGTACTTC
- | TRBJ2-2 | TRBV18 | TRBD1 | CASSARQGTTGELFF | TGTGCCAGCTCAGCCCGACAGGGGACCACCGGGGAGCTGTTTTTT
- | TRBJ2-2 | TRBV29-1 | TRBD2 | CTCRGAGGTGELFF | TGCACCTGTAGGGGAGCGGGAGGCACCGGGGAGCTGTTTTTT
- | TRBJ2-2 | TRBV7-9 | TRBD2 | CASSLRGTSGLPNTGELFF | TGTGCCAGCAGCTTACGAGGGACTAGCGGTCTACCGAACACCGGGGAGCTGTTTTTT
- | TRBJ1-1 | TRBV19 | - | CASSIVSGQTEAFF | TGTGCCAGTAGTATAGTGAGCGGACAAACTGAAGCTTTCTTT
- | TRBJ2-5 | TRBV2 | TRBD2 | CASSETAGGPRQETQYF | TGTGCCAGCAGTGAAACGGCGGGAGGGCCAAGGCAAGAGACCCAGTACTTC
- | TRBJ2-1 | TRBV3-1/TRBV3-2 | TRBD2 | CASSLAGTSGYRQFF | TGTGCCAGCAGCCTAGCCGGGACTAGCGGTTATAGGCAGTTCTTC
- | TRBJ1-2 | TRBV6-5 | - | CASSPARAANYGYTF | TGTGCCAGCAGTCCGGCCAGGGCAGCTAACTATGGCTACACCTTC
- | TRBJ2-3 | TRBV28 | TRBD2 | CASSYLAGASTDTQYF | TGTGCCAGCAGTTACCTAGCGGGGGCTAGCACAGATACGCAGTATTTT
- | TRBJ1-4 | TRBV7-6 | TRBD1 | CASSLGQGGGEKLFF | TGTGCCAGCAGCTTAGGACAGGGCGGAGGGGAAAAACTGTTTTTT
- | TRBJ2-1 | TRBV16 | - | CASSPIARQGAASGRRYNEQFF | TGTGCCAGCAGCCCAATCGCTCGACAGGGGGCGGCTAGCGGGAGAAGATACAATGAGCAGTTCTTC
- | TRBJ2-5 | TRBV24-1 | - | CATSDLPGGGRETQYF | TGTGCCACCAGTGATTTGCCTGGGGGGGGCCGGGAGACCCAGTACTTC
- | TRBJ1-1 | TRBV6-5 | - | CASSYDSYNTEAFF | TGTGCCAGCAGTTACGACAGTTATAACACTGAAGCTTTCTTT
- | TRBJ2-5 | TRBV10-2 | - | CASSEVGRETQYF | TGCGCCAGCAGTGAGGTGGGGAGGGAGACCCAGTACTTC
- | TRBJ1-4 | TRBV12-3/TRBV12-4 | - | CASRLPEGEKLFF | TGTGCCAGCAGGTTACCCGAGGGGGAAAAACTGTTTTTT
- | TRBJ2-3 | TRBV7-9 | - | CASSLAVASQYF | TGTGCCAGCAGCTTGGCGGTAGCTTCGCAGTATTTT
- | TRBJ2-7 | TRBV20-1 | - | CSASSRTGGSYEQYF | TGCAGTGCTAGTTCGCGGACCGGGGGCTCCTACGAGCAGTACTTC
few | TRBJ1-5 | TRBV2 | - | CASSPDNQPQHF | TGTGCCAGCAGTCCTGACAATCAGCCCCAGCATTTT
- | TRBJ2-7 | TRBV24-1 | - | CATSDSRVVETYEQYF | TGTGCCACCAGTGACTCCAGGGTGGTGGAAACCTACGAGCAGTACTTC
- | TRBJ2-2 | TRBV19 | - | CASSISEGANTGELFF | TGTGCCAGTAGTATCTCGGAGGGCGCGAACACCGGGGAGCTGTTTTTT
- | TRBJ1-1 | TRBV4-1 | - | CASQAKYQGSLTEAFF | TGCGCCAGCCAAGCCAAGTATCAGGGAAGTCTGACTGAAGCTTTCTTT
- | TRBJ2-4 | TRBV27 | - | CASSFSVGKNIQYF | TGTGCCAGCAGTTTCTCGGTCGGAAAAAACATTCAGTACTTC
- | TRBJ2-1 | TRBV28 | TRBD2 | CASSRSSGLGDNEQFF | TGTGCCAGCAGTAGGTCTAGCGGGTTGGGCGACAATGAGCAGTTCTTC
- | TRBJ1-4 | TRBV28 | - | CASSLVSSGEKLFF | TGTGCCAGCAGTTTGGTTAGTAGTGGGGAAAAACTGTTTTTT
- | TRBJ2-3 | TRBV11-2 | - | CASSLRGTVYTDTQYF | TGTGCCAGCAGCTTAAGGGGAACAGTATACACAGATACGCAGTATTTT
- | TRBJ1-6 | TRBV30 | TRBD1 | CAWSAGGAYNSPLHF | TGTGCCTGGAGTGCAGGGGGCGCGTATAATTCACCCCTCCACTTT
- | TRBJ2-1 | TRBV28 | - | CASSRWRIPYGEQFF | TGTGCCAGCAGTCGCTGGAGGATCCCTTACGGTGAGCAGTTCTTC
- | TRBJ2-2 | TRBV2 | TRBD2 | CASRGEWSGELFF | TGTGCCAGCCGGGGGGAATGGAGCGGGGAGCTGTTTTTT
once | TRBJ1-1 | TRBV6-2/TRBV6-3 | TRBD1 | CASSTMDRSFAEAFF | TGTGCCAGCAGTACCATGGACAGGTCTTTCGCTGAAGCTTTCTTT
- | TRBJ2-2 | TRBV7-9 | - | CASSLRVDTGELFF | TGTGCCAGCAGCTTAAGAGTGGATACCGGGGAGCTGTTTTTT